This entry describes one TCR beta chain. Its specificity is not known. This sample was included in a study of T cell repertoires in cytomegalovirus infection. About the study: CMV infection together with matching HLA type was indicated by public TCR beta signatures. Study conclusions and caveats: Ex vivo responses were dominated by HLA-C-restricted CMV-specific TCR beta clonotypes.

This CDR3 is 10 amino acids long. From germline, CDR1 is ENHRY and CDR2 SYGVKD. The V segment lost 10 bases and the J segment 8 bases; nucleotides outside the gene matches: 2. MiXCR, applied by TCRdb to the reads, yields one record per CDR3 protein. The table lists 630,000 or so distinct CDR3 sequences, approximately 25% of them singletons. The sequenced material came from CD8+ T cells from PBMCs. The rearrangement links TRBV10-3 to TRBJ2-1; 7 bases agree with TRBD2. The receptor comes from a human donor in good health (CMV status not recorded). Some clones in this sample may be carry-over from other donors' samples. The CDR3, as DNA: TGTGCCACCCGGGGGGATGAGCAGTTCTTC. Residues: CATRGDEQFF.